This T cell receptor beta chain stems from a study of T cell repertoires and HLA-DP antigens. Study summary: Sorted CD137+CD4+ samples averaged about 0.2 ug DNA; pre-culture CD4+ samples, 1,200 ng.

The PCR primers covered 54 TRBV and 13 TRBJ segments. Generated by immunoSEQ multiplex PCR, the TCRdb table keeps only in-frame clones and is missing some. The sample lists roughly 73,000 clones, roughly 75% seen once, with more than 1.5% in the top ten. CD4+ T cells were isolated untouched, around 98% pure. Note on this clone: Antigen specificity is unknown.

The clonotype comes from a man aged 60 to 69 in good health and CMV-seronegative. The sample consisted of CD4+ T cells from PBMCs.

DNA of the CDR3: TGTGCCAGCAGCTTAATAGTAACCGAAACGCAGTATTTT. Translated: CASSLIVTETQYF. This rearrangement joins TRBV7-9 to TRBJ2-3, with D unclear. The V gene lost 2 bases and the J gene lost 9 bases, with 12 bases spanning the gap. The CDR3 is made up of 13 amino acids. Looked up from germline, CDR1 is SEHNR and CDR2 is FQNEAQ (reference sequence). Together with reference TRBV7-9 and TRBJ2-3, the CDR3 gives the full variable domain: DTGVSQNPRHKITKRGQNVTFRCDPISEHNRLYWYRQTLGQGPEFLTYFQNEAQLEKSRLLSDRFSAERPKGSFSTLEIQRTEQGDSAMYLCASSLIVTETQYFGPGTRLTVL.